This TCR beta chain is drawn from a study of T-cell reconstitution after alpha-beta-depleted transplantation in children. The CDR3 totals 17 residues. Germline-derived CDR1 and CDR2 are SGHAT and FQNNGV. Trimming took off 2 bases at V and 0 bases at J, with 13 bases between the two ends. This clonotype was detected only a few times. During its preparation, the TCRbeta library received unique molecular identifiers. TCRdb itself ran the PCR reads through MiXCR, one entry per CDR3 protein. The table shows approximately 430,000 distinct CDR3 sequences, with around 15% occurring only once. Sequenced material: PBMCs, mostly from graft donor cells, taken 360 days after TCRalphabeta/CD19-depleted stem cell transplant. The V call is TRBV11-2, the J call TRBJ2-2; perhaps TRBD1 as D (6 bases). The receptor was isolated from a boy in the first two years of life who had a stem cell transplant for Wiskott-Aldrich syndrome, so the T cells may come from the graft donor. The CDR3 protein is CASSLIIRTANTGELFF. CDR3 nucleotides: TGTGCCAGCAGCTTAATTATTAGGACAGCGAACACCGGGGAGCTGTTTTTT.